These T cell receptor beta chains were read from a single sample in a study of cytomegalovirus exposure and HLA in healthy donors. TCRdb keeps only in-frame clones here, not all; method: immunoSEQ multiplex PCR. This table has 220,000 or so clones, 75% to 90% appearing once. The sequenced sample consisted of PBMCs. The receptors shown here come from a woman aged 25 to 39 in good health and CMV-seropositive. Each CDR3 is given with its conserved first and last residue. D genes are given only for firm matches. A row's size may be missing; if present it is once, few, many or a size class.

>.|TRBV5-6|TRBJ2-3|.
CASSRRGVFGTDTQYF
TGTGCCAGCAGCCGGCGGGGAGTCTTTGGCACAGATACGCAGTATTTT
>TRBD1|TRBV30|TRBJ1-2|.
CAWSVSLTGGIEGYTF
TGTGCCTGGAGTGTGTCCCTGACAGGGGGCATCGAGGGCTACACCTTC
>.|TRBV5-4|TRBJ2-5|.
CASGVGGTTQYF
TGTGCCAGCGGGGTAGGGGGGACGACCCAGTACTTC
>.|TRBV5-1|TRBJ1-1|.
CASSLAGLGVAEAFF
TGCGCCAGCAGCTTGGCCGGTTTAGGGGTCGCTGAAGCTTTCTTT
>.|TRBV6-1|TRBJ2-7|.
CASSEYTGSYEQYF
TGTGCCAGCAGTGAATATACAGGGTCCTACGAGCAGTACTTC
>TRBD2|TRBV4-3|TRBJ2-3|.
CASSQVLAGGTDTQYF
TGCGCCAGCAGCCAAGTTCTAGCGGGAGGTACAGATACGCAGTATTTT
>.|TRBV10-1|TRBJ2-5|.
CASSDHREQETQYF
TGCGCCAGCAGTGACCACAGGGAGCAAGAGACCCAGTACTTC
>.|TRBV2|TRBJ1-1|.
CASSEDSSRQMNTEAFF
TGTGCCAGCAGTGAAGATTCATCCCGCCAGATGAACACTGAAGCTTTCTTT
>.|TRBV5-4|TRBJ2-7|.
CASSLGRNEQYF
TGTGCCAGCAGCTTGGGTCGGAACGAGCAGTACTTC
>.|TRBV4-3|TRBJ1-2|.
CASSPTTGGKYGYTF
TGCGCCAGCAGCCCGACGACCGGGGGTAAATATGGCTACACCTTC
>.|TRBV6-6|TRBJ2-3|.
CATGDVGTDTQYF
TGTGCCACCGGGGACGTAGGCACAGATACGCAGTATTTT
>.|TRBV5-1|TRBJ1-1|once
CASSLGVNTEAFF
TGCGCCAGCAGCTTGGGCGTGAACACTGAAGCTTTCTTT
>.|TRBV5-6|TRBJ1-2|few
CASSLGSTPRNGYTF
TGTGCCAGCAGCTTGGGGTCCACTCCCAGGAATGGCTACACCTTC
>.|TRBV7-2|TRBJ2-7|.
CASSSQTGYEQYF
TGTGCCAGCAGCTCGCAGACAGGATACGAGCAGTACTTC
>.|TRBV30|TRBJ1-2|.
CAWNQGIYGYTF
TGTGCCTGGAATCAGGGAATCTATGGCTACACCTTC
>.|TRBV5-1|TRBJ2-4|.
CASSTGQRAKNIQYF
TGCGCCAGCAGCACAGGACAGCGAGCCAAAAACATTCAGTACTTC
>.|TRBV30|TRBJ2-1|.
CAWSVGTLEFF
TGTGCCTGGAGTGTTGGGACCCTTGAGTTCTTC
>TRBD1|TRBV28|TRBJ1-1|.
CASSITGVTTEAFF
TGTGCCAGCAGTATCACAGGGGTCACCACTGAAGCTTTCTTT
>.|TRBV6-5|TRBJ1-2|few
CASKGPLGYTF
TGTGCCAGCAAGGGCCCCCTTGGCTACACCTTC
>.|TRBV18|TRBJ1-1|.
CASSPGRGATEAFF
TGTGCCAGCTCACCGGGTCGGGGGGCAACTGAAGCTTTCTTT
>.|TRBV5-1|TRBJ2-3|.
CASSGSGGTDTQYF
TGCGCCAGCAGTGGTTCAGGGGGCACAGATACGCAGTATTTT
>TRBD1|TRBV9|TRBJ1-1|.
CASSPRDSYRGRTEAFF
TGTGCCAGCAGCCCCCGGGACAGCTATCGGGGGAGAACTGAAGCTTTCTTT
>.|TRBV30|TRBJ2-5|.
CAWRVGENQETQYF
TGTGCCTGGAGGGTAGGGGAAAACCAAGAGACCCAGTACTTC
>.|TRBV6-5|TRBJ2-1|.
CASSYSGRSSYNEQFF
TGTGCCAGCAGTTACTCGGGGCGGAGCTCCTACAATGAGCAGTTCTTC
>.|TRBV18|TRBJ1-2|.
CASSPPSGTNYGYTF
TGTGCCAGCTCACCACCGTCTGGGACCAACTATGGCTACACCTTC
>.|TRBV27|TRBJ2-1|.
CASSLSGSDYNEQFF
TGTGCCAGCAGTTTAAGTGGGAGTGACTACAATGAGCAGTTCTTC
>.|TRBV5-1|TRBJ1-4|.
CASARGDGNEKLFF
TGCGCCAGCGCCCGAGGGGACGGAAATGAAAAACTGTTTTTT
>.|TRBV28|TRBJ2-7|.
CASSLSSFLAGLFFSSYEQYF
TGTGCCAGCAGTTTAAGTTCGTTTCTGGCGGGACTCTTTTTTAGCTCCTACGAGCAGTACTTC
>.|TRBV6-1|TRBJ1-1|.
CASSEAREGTEAFF
TGTGCCAGCAGTGAAGCTCGGGAGGGGACTGAAGCTTTCTTT
>TRBD1|TRBV7-2|TRBJ2-1|.
CASSFFGTAQYNEQFF
TGTGCCAGCAGCTTCTTCGGGACAGCCCAGTACAATGAGCAGTTCTTC
>.|TRBV25-1|TRBJ1-2|.
CASSEWQANYGYTF
TGTGCCAGCAGTGAATGGCAGGCCAACTATGGCTACACCTTC
>TRBD1|TRBV14|TRBJ1-1|.
CASSRDRITEAFF
TGTGCCAGCAGCCGGGACAGGATCACTGAAGCTTTCTTT
>.|TRBV6-6|TRBJ1-1|.
CASSQDISDAFF
TGTGCCAGCAGCCAGGACATTAGCGACGCTTTCTTT
>TRBD1|TRBV25-1|TRBJ1-1|medium-sized
CASSEPDRALNTEAFF
TGTGCCAGCAGTGAACCGGACAGGGCTTTGAACACTGAAGCTTTCTTT
>.|TRBV30|TRBJ2-7|.
CAWSVGGGLSYEQYF
TGTGCCTGGAGTGTAGGTGGGGGGCTTAGCTACGAGCAGTACTTC
>.|TRBV30|TRBJ2-2|.
CAWSSSPYTGELFF
TGTGCCTGGAGTAGTTCACCTTACACCGGGGAGCTGTTTTTT
>.|TRBV10-1|TRBJ2-7|few
CASSASASYEQYF
TGCGCCAGCAGTGCGTCAGCCTCCTACGAGCAGTACTTC
>TRBD1|TRBV2|TRBJ2-2|.
CASSPGTGGTGELFF
TGTGCCAGCAGTCCCGGGACAGGGGGCACCGGGGAGCTGTTTTTT
>.|TRBV7-9|TRBJ1-2|.
CASSPLQGEYGYTF
TGTGCCAGCAGCCCCCTCCAGGGTGAATATGGCTACACCTTC
>.|TRBV5-6|TRBJ1-2|.
CASSLESRAQHLGRGYTF
TGTGCCAGCAGCTTGGAGAGTAGGGCACAACACTTAGGGAGGGGCTACACCTTC
>.|TRBV29-1|TRBJ1-2|.
CSVEDRGRDRTYGYTF
TGCAGCGTTGAAGATCGGGGACGGGACCGCACCTATGGCTACACCTTC
>TRBD1|TRBV28|TRBJ1-2|.
CASSQIRDRGKYGYTF
TGTGCCAGCAGTCAAATCCGGGACAGGGGGAAATATGGCTACACCTTC
>TRBD2|TRBV5-1|TRBJ2-7|.
CASSPTLAGGPSEQYF
TGCGCCAGCAGCCCGACCCTAGCGGGAGGGCCGTCTGAGCAGTACTTC
>.|TRBV11-3|TRBJ2-3|.
CASSLRGTDTQYF
TGTGCCAGCAGCTTAAGGGGCACAGATACGCAGTATTTT
>.|TRBV5-1|TRBJ2-3|.
CASREGTTDTQYF
TGCGCCAGTAGAGAGGGCACCACAGATACGCAGTATTTT
>.|TRBV7-6|TRBJ2-2|.
CASSPTYRVPGELFF
TGTGCCAGCAGCCCTACCTACAGGGTCCCCGGGGAGCTGTTTTTT
>.|TRBV2|TRBJ1-1|.
CASSVAKGRMNTEAFF
TGTGCCAGCAGTGTGGCAAAGGGACGGATGAACACTGAAGCTTTCTTT
>.|TRBV2|TRBJ1-2|.
CAASLGTIYGYTF
TGTGCCGCCAGCCTCGGGACAATCTATGGCTACACCTTC